Listed below are T cell receptor beta chains from one sample, sequenced in a study of T cell responses to AZD1222 COVID-19 vaccine. Using immunoSEQ multiplex PCR, the repertoire was profiled, and TCRdb retains in-frame clones only, with some absent. The sample carries some 200,000 clones, about 89% recorded once. The specimen comprised peripheral blood, sampled 28 days after the second AZD1222 dose. These receptor sequences come from an adult who received the AZD1222 COVID-19 vaccine. Both conserved end residues are part of each CDR3. The D gene is left open where the match is weak. Some rows mark clone size as missing; the rest say once, few, many or name a class of expanded clone.

>TRBV5-1|TRBJ2-3|TRBD2|NA
CASSLVKRDPPDTQYF
TGCGCCAGCAGCTTGGTGAAGCGGGACCCGCCGGATACGCAGTATTTT
>TRBV4-1|TRBJ2-6|TRBD1|NA
CASSQDGAGGVGANVLTF
TGCGCCAGCAGCCAAGATGGAGCAGGGGGCGTAGGGGCCAACGTCCTGACTTTC
>TRBV9|TRBJ1-3|NA|NA
CASSVGSGRNTIYF
TGTGCCAGCAGCGTAGGTTCTGGACGAAACACCATATATTTT
>TRBV2|TRBJ2-7|NA|NA
CASKGDSYEQYF
TGTGCCAGCAAGGGGGACTCCTACGAGCAGTACTTC
>TRBV5-1|TRBJ2-7|NA|NA
CASSLTPTGREQYF
TGCGCCAGCAGCTTAACTCCTACAGGGAGGGAGCAGTACTTC
>TRBV19|TRBJ1-2|NA|NA
CASSTAEGSVYGYTF
TGTGCCAGTAGTACCGCCGAGGGCAGCGTATATGGCTACACCTTC
>TRBV30|TRBJ1-1|TRBD1|NA
CAWADRSPVGAFF
TGTGCCTGGGCGGACAGGAGCCCCGTTGGGGCTTTCTTT
>TRBV29-1|TRBJ2-2|NA|NA
CSVDTGELFF
TGCAGCGTCGACACCGGGGAGCTGTTTTTT
>TRBV30|TRBJ2-1|TRBD1|NA
CAWSLGDSSYNEQFF
TGTGCCTGGAGTTTAGGGGACAGCTCCTACAATGAGCAGTTCTTC
>TRBV6-1|TRBJ2-5|NA|NA
CASSEQGGETQYF
TGTGCCAGCAGTGAACAGGGTGGGGAGACCCAGTACTTC
>TRBV27|TRBJ2-3|NA|NA
CASSLSNLYTDTQYF
TGTGCCAGCAGTTTATCGAATCTTTACACAGATACGCAGTATTTT
>TRBV28|TRBJ1-4|NA|once
CASSLSGEKLFF
TGTGCCAGCAGTTTAAGCGGTGAAAAACTGTTTTTT
>TRBV27|TRBJ1-2|TRBD1|NA
CASLGTANYGYTF
TGTGCCAGCCTCGGGACAGCTAACTATGGCTACACCTTC
>TRBV10-1|TRBJ2-3|NA|once
CASSEDNPTDTQYF
TGCGCCAGCAGTGAGGACAACCCCACAGATACGCAGTATTTT
>TRBV15|TRBJ2-3|NA|NA
CATRGETTDTQYF
TGTGCCACCAGGGGGGAGACCACAGATACGCAGTATTTT
>TRBV9|TRBJ2-7|NA|NA
CASSVSAGITSSYEQYF
TGTGCCAGCAGCGTTTCCGCGGGGATCACGAGCTCCTACGAGCAGTACTTC
>TRBV5-1|TRBJ2-6|NA|NA
CASSPLGGPSGANVLTF
TGCGCCAGCAGCCCGTTGGGGGGGCCCTCTGGGGCCAACGTCCTGACTTTC
>TRBV7-9|TRBJ1-2|NA|NA
CASSLEVGGYGYTF
TGTGCCAGCAGCCTTGAAGTGGGCGGCTATGGCTACACCTTC
>TRBV7-2|TRBJ1-1|NA|NA
CASSFSVGVTEAFF
TGTGCCAGCAGTTTTAGCGTCGGGGTTACTGAAGCTTTCTTT
>TRBV5-1|TRBJ1-1|NA|NA
CASRPSTGNTEAFF
TGCGCCAGCAGACCAAGTACAGGGAACACTGAAGCTTTCTTT
>TRBV30|TRBJ2-4|NA|NA
CAWSRGANIQYF
TGTGCCTGGAGCAGAGGGGCAAACATTCAGTACTTC
>TRBV7-6|TRBJ2-1|TRBD1|once
CASSHTGTGTYNEQFF
TGTGCCAGCAGCCACACCGGGACAGGGACCTACAATGAGCAGTTCTTC